The subject of this entry is one TCR beta chain. Its antigen is currently unknown. Germline V gives CDR1 SGHAT, CDR2 FQNNGV. V lost 5 bases to trimming and J lost 8 bases; unmatched junction nucleotides: 9. The length of the CDR3 is 15 residues. The data were obtained in a study of healthy donors' naive CD4 and CD8 T cells. Across the whole study: All functional IMGT TCR alpha variants were covered by new primers. Whole-study findings and limits: Negatively charged CDR3s marked CD8+ lineage; positively charged CDR3s marked CD4+ lineage.

Each TCR library used roughly 490 ng of total RNA and a linear amplification protocol. TCRdb recomputed calls from the reads with MiXCR, one row per CDR3 protein. Of some 190,000 distinct CDR3 sequences in the sample, 74% were seen once. The chain carries TRBV11-2 and TRBJ2-1; TRBD2 matches at 10 bases. The sequenced sample was naive CD4+ and CD8+ T cells sorted from blood, pooled from several donors. The source of this sequence is a pool of human donors in good health; the sample pools cells from several healthy donors. The CDR3 reads CASSLSAGGPYEQFF. CDR3 sequence (DNA): TGTGCCAGCAGCCTCTCAGCGGGAGGGCCGTATGAGCAGTTCTTC.